What follows are 28 T cell receptor beta chains derived from one specimen sequenced in a study of cytomegalovirus exposure and HLA in healthy donors. The PCR was carried out with 60 Vbeta primers and 13 Jbeta primers. Repertoires were generated with immunoSEQ multiplex PCR, while TCRdb's copy carries only in-frame clones and drops some. The sample shows some 140,000 clones, 76% of them seen only once. Sequenced material: PBMCs. These receptors were taken from a female donor in good health and CMV-seropositive.

The genes are TRBV4-1 and TRBJ1-5; D ambiguous. The CDR3 is made up of 13 amino acids. Trimming took 0 bases from V and 4 from J, leaving 4 bases between them. CDR1 is MGHRA and CDR2 is YSYEKL in the germline V gene. Here the CDR3 reads CASSQDGNQPQHF. The CDR3 DNA sequence: TGCGCCAGCAGCCAAGACGGGAATCAGCCCCAGCATTTT.

This chain connects TRBV19 to TRBJ1-5; possible D gene TRBD1, 6 bases. The CDR3 is 16 amino acids. V was clipped by 6 bases and J by 5 bases, with 20 bases between them. The germline CDR1 and CDR2 sequences are LNHDA and SQIVND (reference sequence). CDR3 bases: TGTGCCAGTAGGGGGCCCTCACAGGGATGGGATCAGCCCCAGCATTTT. Protein product: CASRGPSQGWDQPQHF. Drawing the rest from reference TRBV19 and TRBJ1-5, the complete variable domain is DGGITQSPKYLFRKEGQNVTLSCEQNLNHDAMYWYRQDPGQGLRLIYYSQIVNDFQKGDIAEGYSVSREKKESFPLTVTSAQKNPTAFYLCASRGPSQGWDQPQHFGDGTRLSIL.

The DNA for the CDR3 is TGTGCCAGTAGTATTAACGGGGGGCGATACGAGCAGTACTTC. Its translation: CASSINGGRYEQYF. V usage is TRBV19 and J usage is TRBJ2-7; perhaps TRBD2 as D (7 bases). Germline CDR1 and CDR2: LNHDA and SQIVND (reference sequence). The V end lost 3 bases, the J end lost 4 bases, and 13 bases lay between the germline ends. This CDR3 is 14 amino acids long.

This rearrangement joins TRBV6-5 to TRBJ1-2, with TRBD1 as a possible D gene (5 bases). Between the trimmed V and J ends, which lost 6 bases and 4 bases, there was a span of 12 bases. The CDR3 covers 13 residues. The V gene's germline CDR1 is MNHEY and CDR2 SVGAGI. CDR3: CASRDTDFYGYTF. CDR3 in DNA: TGTGCCAGCAGGGACACAGATTTCTATGGCTACACCTTC.

The V call is TRBV19, the J call TRBJ2-7, with D maybe TRBD2 (5 bases). V shed 11 bases and J shed 6 bases, with 17 bases lying between them. The CDR3 spans 12 residues. Germline CDR1 reads LNHDA; CDR2 reads SQIVND (reference sequence). DNA of the CDR3: TGTGCCTCCACAGAGGGAGCAGGCGAGCAGTACTTC. Its translation is CASTEGAGEQYF.

This clone was counted only a few times. This rearrangement joins TRBV6-6 to TRBJ2-7, with no clear D. Germline CDR1 and CDR2: MNHNY and SVGAGI (reference sequence). V dropped 11 bases and J dropped 0 bases, with 8 bases sitting between them. The CDR3 consists of 11 residues. CDR3 protein: CAASGSYEQYF. The CDR3 bases are TGTGCCGCCTCGGGCTCCTACGAGCAGTACTTC.

The gene calls are TRBV2 and TRBJ2-7; weak D call: TRBD2 (5 bases). Germline V gives CDR1 SNHLY, CDR2 FYNNEI. The CDR3 is 14 residues long. V lost 6 bases and J lost 2, with 14 bases in between. The CDR3 protein is CASRGARSAYEQYF. In DNA, the CDR3 is TGTGCCAGCAGGGGAGCGAGATCCGCCTACGAGCAGTACTTC. Using reference TRBV2 and TRBJ2-7 for the parts outside the CDR3, the full variable domain is EPEVTQTPSHQVTQMGQEVILRCVPISNHLYFYWYRQILGQKVEFLVSFYNNEISEKSEIFDDQFSVERPDGSNFTLKIRSTKLEDSAMYFCASRGARSAYEQYFGPGTRLTVT.

The chain is built from TRBV28 and TRBJ2-1; TRBD1 matches 9 bases. Germline CDR1 and CDR2: MDHEN and SYDVKM. J gave up 2 bases and V 6 bases, and 14 bases lay outside the gene matches. This CDR3 comprises 18 residues. CDR3 in DNA: TGTGCCAGCAGAGGGGACAGGGCCCCGCGAGCTGCCTACAATGAGCAGTTCTTC. Translated, it gives CASRGDRAPRAAYNEQFF.

For this clone: At one boundary the junction diverges from the germline segment, which might be a read error. The chain combines TRBV28 with TRBJ2-1; 8 nucleotides line up with TRBD2. The CDR3 runs 13 residues. Germline CDR1 is MDHEN and CDR2 is SYDVKM. The CDR3 loop is CASSLNRISGALF. The CDR3 nucleotides read TGTGCCAGCAGTTTAAATCGCATTAGCGGGGCGCTCTTC.

The rearrangement uses TRBV4-2 and TRBJ2-1; unclear D gene. The CDR3 has 15 residues. Germline V CDR1 and CDR2: LGHNA, YNFKEQ. V was pared by 3 bases and J by 3 bases, with 12 bases between. The CDR3 DNA follows: TGTGCCAGCAGCCAGCCCCCACTCGTCTACAATGAGCAGTTCTTC. Protein: CASSQPPLVYNEQFF.

The count of this clone is one. The chain combines TRBV5-1 with TRBJ2-3; 7 bases match TRBD2. The V gene's germline CDR1 is SGHRS and CDR2 YFSETQ. The ends lost 4 bases at V and 1 base at J; junction bases unmatched: 9. This CDR3 is 16 amino acids long. The CDR3 reads CASSPSSSGRTDTQYF. CDR3 DNA sequence: TGCGCCAGCAGCCCGTCCTCTAGCGGCCGCACAGATACGCAGTATTTT.

This clone appeared a few times. The rearrangement uses TRBV9 and TRBJ2-5, with 7 bases lining up with TRBD1. Trimming cost V 3 bases and J 2 bases; bases outside gene matches: 10. CDR1 is SGDLS and CDR2 is YYNGEE in the germline V gene. The CDR3 contains 16 residues. Here the CDR3 DNA reads TGTGCCAGCAGCGGCCATTCGGGACAGATACAAGAGACCCAGTACTTC. Its protein is CASSGHSGQIQETQYF.

This CDR3 is CASSLVTGGYGYTF. The CDR3 region has the DNA TGTGCCAGCAGCTTGGTGACAGGGGGGTATGGCTACACCTTC. The chain carries TRBV7-9 and TRBJ1-2, with 9 bases matching TRBD1. With V trimmed by 3 bases and J by 5 bases, 4 bases remained unmatched. The CDR3 length is 14 residues. CDR1 and CDR2 from the germline V gene are SEHNR and FQNEAQ (reference sequence). Full variable domain (missing parts from reference TRBV7-9 and TRBJ1-2): DTGVSQNPRHKITKRGQNVTFRCDPISEHNRLYWYRQTLGQGPEFLTYFQNEAQLEKSRLLSDRFSAERPKGSFSTLEIQRTEQGDSAMYLCASSLVTGGYGYTFGSGTRLTVV.

This chain links TRBV5-4 with TRBJ1-1; D unclear. The germline V gene has CDR1 SGHNT and CDR2 YYREEE (reference sequence). The CDR3 is 15 residues long. The V end lost 4 bases, the J end lost 3 bases, and 16 bases lay between the germline ends. CDR3 region: CASSLGPDGDTEAFF. CDR3 DNA sequence: TGTGCCAGCAGCCTCGGCCCCGACGGGGACACTGAAGCTTTCTTT.

The chain uses TRBV5-1 and TRBJ2-7; no clear D gene. The V and J ends lost 0 bases and 0 bases respectively, with 16 bases between them. The V gene's germline CDR1 is SGHRS and CDR2 YFSETQ. The CDR3 runs to 17 residues. Here the CDR3 reads CASSLEGGRRSSYEQYF. CDR3 bases: TGCGCCAGCAGCTTGGAAGGTGGCAGACGGAGCTCCTACGAGCAGTACTTC.

This chain joins TRBV6-1 and TRBJ2-5; 7 bases agree with TRBD1. TRBJ2-7 explains the end of the DNA better; the J call may be wrong. The CDR3 contains 14 residues. Germline V CDR1 and CDR2: MNHNS, SASEGT. The CDR3 DNA sequence: TGTGCCAGCAGTGAAGCGGGACAGTCTTACGAGCAGTACTTC. As protein: CASSEAGQSYEQYF.

V and J are TRBV11-2 and TRBJ2-7; TRBD2 matches at 9 bases. This CDR3 contains 15 residues. CDR1 is SGHAT and CDR2 is FQNNGV in the germline V gene. J gave up 3 bases and V 5 bases, and 8 bases lay outside the gene matches. This CDR3 reads CASSPTAGGNYEQYF. Written as DNA, the CDR3 is TGTGCCAGCAGCCCTACGGCGGGGGGGAACTACGAGCAGTACTTC.

V is TRBV29-1 and J is TRBJ2-7; 8 bases are a match to TRBD1. Germline CDR1 is SQVTM and CDR2 is ANQGSEA. V lost 1 base to trimming and J lost 5 bases; unmatched junction nucleotides: 4. CDR3 length: 13 amino acids. The CDR3 DNA is TGCAGCGTTGAAGGTGCAGGGGGCCACGAGCAGTACTTC. Translating gives CSVEGAGGHEQYF.

The V and J genes are TRBV29-1 and TRBJ2-1; 9 positions agree with TRBD1. In germline, CDR1 is SQVTM, CDR2 ANQGSEA. The CDR3 extends over 15 amino acids. Trimming at V came to 7 bases and at J to 4 bases, leaving 11 bases not matched to a gene. DNA for the CDR3: TGCAGCGGTTCTCTAGGGACAGGGCAATACAATGAGCAGTTCTTC. Translating it yields CSGSLGTGQYNEQFF.

This chain uses TRBV28 with TRBJ2-1, with 8 positions matching TRBD2. V lost 6 bases, J lost 5 bases, and 12 bases stayed unmatched. Germline V gives CDR1 MDHEN, CDR2 SYDVKM. This CDR3 region has 16 residues. The CDR3 coding sequence is TGTGCCAGCAGCGCTATTCCGGGACTAGGTCACAATGAGCAGTTCTTC. Translation gives CASSAIPGLGHNEQFF.

This clone was detected once. The J gene is TRBJ2-5, the V gene TRBV7-9; 7 positions agree with TRBD2. The V segment lost 5 bases and the J segment 5 bases; nucleotides outside the gene matches: 8. The CDR3 loop spans 14 amino acids. The germline V gene encodes CDR1 SEHNR and CDR2 FQNEAQ (reference sequence). The CDR3 protein is CASSPGTKRETQYF. Written as DNA, the CDR3 is TGTGCCAGCAGCCCTGGGACTAAGAGGGAGACCCAGTACTTC. The complete variable domain, with remaining parts taken from reference TRBV7-9 and TRBJ2-5, reads DTGVSQNPRHKITKRGQNVTFRCDPISEHNRLYWYRQTLGQGPEFLTYFQNEAQLEKSRLLSDRFSAERPKGSFSTLEIQRTEQGDSAMYLCASSPGTKRETQYFGPGTRLLVL.

The chain recombines TRBV27 with TRBJ1-5; 7 nucleotides line up with TRBD1. CDR3 length equals 14 residues. The trim removed 6 bases at V and 1 base at J, leaving 3 bases unmatched. CDR1 MNHEY and CDR2 SMNVEV come from the germline V gene (reference sequence). This chain's CDR3 is CASRTGWSNQPQHF. Here the CDR3 DNA reads TGTGCCAGCAGGACAGGGTGGAGCAATCAGCCCCAGCATTTT.

V gene TRBV23-1 combines with J gene TRBJ2-3, with 8 bases matching TRBD1. TRBV23-1 is sorted into the ORF group, with uncertain function. The junction had 4 bases not matched to a gene; V was cut back by 9 bases and J by 5 bases. The CDR3 has 12 amino acids. The CDR3 region is CARSTGEDTQYF. The CDR3 coding sequence is TGCGCCAGGTCGACAGGGGAAGATACGCAGTATTTT.

The V call is TRBV7-3, the J call TRBJ2-1; D uncertain. There are 15 residues in the CDR3. The ends were cut back, 2 bases at V and 0 bases at J, with 8 bases in the middle. The V gene's germline CDR1 is SGHTA and CDR2 FQGTGA. CDR3 region: CASSLGYSSYNEQFF. CDR3 DNA sequence: TGTGCCAGCAGCTTAGGTTACAGCTCCTACAATGAGCAGTTCTTC. The full variable domain, in which reference TRBV7-3 and TRBJ2-1 provide the parts outside the CDR3, is GAGVSQTPSNKVTEKGKYVELRCDPISGHTALYWYRQSLGQGPEFLIYFQGTGAADDSGLPNDRFFAVRPEGSVSTLKIQRTERGDSAVYLCASSLGYSSYNEQFFGPGTRLTVL.

The genes are TRBV6-4 and TRBJ1-5; D perhaps matches TRBD1 (5 bases). The germline CDR1 and CDR2 sequences are MRHNA and SNTAGT. V dropped 4 bases and J dropped 4 bases, with 14 bases sitting between them. This CDR3 is built from 15 residues. The CDR3 DNA is TGTGCCAGCAGTGTCCCCAGGGTGTGGAATCAGCCCCAGCATTTT. Protein: CASSVPRVWNQPQHF.

V gene TRBV5-4 combines with J gene TRBJ2-7; 7 bases are shared with TRBD2. This CDR3 region has 15 residues. CDR1 and CDR2 from the germline V gene are SGHNT and YYREEE (reference sequence). The trim removed 4 bases at V and 3 bases at J, leaving 10 bases unmatched. CDR3 nucleotides: TGTGCCAGCAGCGAAGGCGTAGCGGGCCTCTACGAGCAGTACTTC. It specifies CASSEGVAGLYEQYF.

J is TRBJ1-1 and V is TRBV7-9; 7 bases map to TRBD1. The CDR3 covers 16 residues. Germline CDR1 is SEHNR and CDR2 is FQNEAQ (reference sequence). V was pared by 4 bases and J by 0 bases, with 8 bases of the junction left unmatched. As DNA, the CDR3 is TGTGCCAGCAGCTCCTACCGGACAGGCATGAACACTGAAGCTTTCTTT. Translation: CASSSYRTGMNTEAFF.

The chain links TRBV28 to TRBJ2-1; no clear D gene. There are 14 residues in the CDR3. V was trimmed by 3 bases and J by 9 bases, leaving 15 bases between them. Germline V gene data show CDR1 as MDHEN and CDR2 as SYDVKM. CDR3 DNA: TGTGCCAGCAGTTTCCCCCTATCAGCGTCTGAGCAGTTCTTC. Its protein is CASSFPLSASEQFF. Variable domain in full (rest from reference TRBV28 and TRBJ2-1): DVKVTQSSRYLVKRTGEKVFLECVQDMDHENMFWYRQDPGLGLRLIYFSYDVKMKEKGDIPEGYSVSREKKERFSLILESASTNQTSMYLCASSFPLSASEQFFGPGTRLTVL.